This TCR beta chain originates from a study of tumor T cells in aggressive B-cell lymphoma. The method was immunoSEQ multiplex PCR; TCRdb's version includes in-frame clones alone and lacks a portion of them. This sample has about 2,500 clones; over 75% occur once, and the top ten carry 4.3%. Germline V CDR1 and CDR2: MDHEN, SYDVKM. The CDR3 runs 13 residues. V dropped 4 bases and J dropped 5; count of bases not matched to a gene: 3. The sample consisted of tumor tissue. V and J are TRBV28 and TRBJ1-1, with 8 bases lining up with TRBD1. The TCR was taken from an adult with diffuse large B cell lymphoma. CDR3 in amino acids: CASSSGGGTEAFF. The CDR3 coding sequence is TGTGCCAGCAGTTCAGGGGGCGGGACTGAAGCTTTCTTT.